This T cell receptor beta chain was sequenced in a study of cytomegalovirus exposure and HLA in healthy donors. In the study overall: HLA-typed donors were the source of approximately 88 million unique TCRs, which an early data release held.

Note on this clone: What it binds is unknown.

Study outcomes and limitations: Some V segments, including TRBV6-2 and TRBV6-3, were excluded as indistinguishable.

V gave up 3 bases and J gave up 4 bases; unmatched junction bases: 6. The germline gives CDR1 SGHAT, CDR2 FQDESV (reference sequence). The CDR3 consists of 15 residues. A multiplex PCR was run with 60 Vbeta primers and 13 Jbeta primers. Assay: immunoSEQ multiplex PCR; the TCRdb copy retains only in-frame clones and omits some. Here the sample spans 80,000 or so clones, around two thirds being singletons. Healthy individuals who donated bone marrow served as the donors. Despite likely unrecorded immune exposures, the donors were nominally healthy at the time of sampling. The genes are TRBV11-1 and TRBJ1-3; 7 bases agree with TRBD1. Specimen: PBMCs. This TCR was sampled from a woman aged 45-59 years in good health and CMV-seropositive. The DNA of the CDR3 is TGTGCCAGCAGCTTCGAGGGGGCTCGAGGAAACACCATATATTTT. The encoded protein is CASSFEGARGNTIYF.